This TCR beta chain derives from a study of cytomegalovirus exposure and HLA in healthy donors. The CDR3 is made up of 18 amino acids. Germline CDR1 and CDR2: MGHRA and YSYEKL. Trimming stripped 0 bases from V and 0 bases from J, with 15 bases between. This PCR relied on a set of 60 Vbeta primers and 13 Jbeta primers. As processed by the authors: Later work found 74 million or so unique TCR beta chains, with 9.5 million to 11 million shared. The table came from immunoSEQ multiplex PCR; TCRdb's copy has only in-frame clones and leaves some out. D and trimming come from the DNA, and the V and J calls and clone size come from that table. Of about 110,000 clones in the sample, roughly three quarters are singletons; the top ten hold 2.5% to 3%.

The V and J genes are TRBV4-1 and TRBJ1-5; the D is unclear. Source material: PBMCs. The source is a woman between 18 and 30 years old in good health and CMV-seropositive. The CDR3 spells CASSQDDLQDYSNQPQHF. CDR3 bases: TGCGCCAGCAGCCAAGATGACCTCCAGGATTATAGCAATCAGCCCCAGCATTTT.